This T cell receptor beta chain was sequenced during a study of CD8+CD57+ T cells in acquired aplastic anemia. Study-wide context: DNA recovered from sorted CD4+ and CD8+ cells had a mean of roughly 3 ug.

The authors sequenced patients whose flow cytometry had shown CD8+CD57+ cell expansion. Genomic DNA was employed as the template in profiling TCR beta VDJ and CDR3. Using its own MiXCR run on the reads, TCRdb lists one record per CDR3 protein. There are some 160,000 distinct CDR3 sequences in the sample; 40% to 60% occur only once, and about 30% lies in the top ten. Germline-derived CDR1 and CDR2 are DFQATT and SNEGSKA (reference sequence). After removal of 5 bases from V and 0 bases from J, the junction contained 9 bases not matched to a gene. CDR3 length equals 16 residues. This clonotype originated in a human donor with aplastic anemia. The chain recombines TRBV20-1 with TRBJ2-1, with 8 bases aligning to TRBD2. Sequenced: sorted CD4+, CD8+, or CD8+CD57+ T cells (not recorded which) from PBMCs. CDR3 in DNA: TGCAGTGCTGGCACCAATAGCGGGGACTCCTACAATGAGCAGTTCTTC. Translating gives CSAGTNSGDSYNEQFF.